The next 30 T cell receptor beta chains were all read from a single sample in a study of cytomegalovirus exposure and HLA in healthy donors (dated by TCRdb to 2017 to 2019). Libraries were built with the immunoSEQ multiplex PCR assay. The multiplex PCR relied on a mix of 60 forward primers for TCR Vbeta segments and 13 reverse primers for TCR Jbeta segments. This is the immuneACCESS table as TCRdb keeps it, with only in-frame sequences that have V and J called. A part of the clones is gone; compared with another copy, unresolved V genes explain less than half, and the rest is unexplained. The sample table lists 130,000 or so clones, about four fifths of them with a count of one. The ten largest clonotypes hold around 5% of the sample. The sample taken for sequencing was PBMCs. These receptors came from a man aged 30-40 years in good health and CMV-seronegative.

This clone was recorded once. The chain uses TRBV5-4 and TRBJ2-3; the D gene is possibly TRBD2 (6 bases). V shed 2 bases and J shed 1 base, with 11 bases lying between them. CDR1 and CDR2 from the germline V gene are SGHNT and YYREEE (reference sequence). The CDR3 runs 15 residues. CDR3 nucleotides: TGTGCCAGCAGCTTTGAGGGAGGTGGCACAGATACGCAGTATTTT. Its translation: CASSFEGGGTDTQYF.

To note about this clone: This specimen includes other DNA sequences encoding the same CDR3. The chain has TRBV6-5 and TRBJ1-3, with D perhaps matching TRBD1 (5 bases). Germline V gene data show CDR1 as MNHEY and CDR2 as SVGAGI. Trimming took off 0 bases at V and 0 bases at J, with 9 bases between the two ends. The CDR3 consists of 16 residues. This chain's CDR3 is CASSYSTANSGNTIYF. CDR3 nucleotide sequence: TGTGCCAGCAGTTACTCGACAGCGAACTCTGGAAACACCATATATTTT.

The V and J genes are TRBV19 and TRBJ2-7; D ambiguous. The CDR3 covers 16 residues. Germline CDR1 LNHDA, CDR2 SQIVND (reference sequence). The germline V and J ends were trimmed by 3 bases and 3 bases, with 18 bases remaining between them. CDR3 sequence: CASSIYAHALNYEQYF. As DNA, the CDR3 is TGTGCCAGTAGTATCTATGCCCATGCCCTTAACTACGAGCAGTACTTC.

The rearrangement joins TRBV6-1 to TRBJ2-5, with a possible D match to TRBD1 (5 bases). Deletions cut 4 bases from V and 5 bases from J, with 14 bases between. Per the germline V gene, CDR1 is MNHNS and CDR2 is SASEGT. The CDR3 spans 14 residues. This CDR3 is CASSGQDPGETQYF. The CDR3 coding sequence is TGTGCCAGCAGTGGCCAGGACCCAGGGGAGACCCAGTACTTC.

V gene TRBV4-3 combines with J gene TRBJ2-5; no clear D gene. Germline CDR1 is LGHNA and CDR2 is YSLEER. The CDR3 has 13 residues. The V end lost 0 bases, the J end lost 9 bases, and 11 bases lay between the germline ends. The chain's CDR3 is CASSQEPAAPQYF. CDR3 nucleotide sequence: TGCGCCAGCAGCCAAGAACCGGCGGCGCCCCAGTACTTC.

This clone was observed a handful of times. Here the CDR3 reads CASSQLGTSGIYEQYF. CDR3 DNA sequence: TGTGCCAGCAGCCAATTAGGGACTAGCGGTATCTACGAGCAGTACTTC. The chain employs TRBV14 and TRBJ2-7, with 11 bases identical to TRBD2. With V trimmed by 2 bases and J by 3 bases, 6 bases remained unmatched. CDR1 is SGHDN, CDR2 FVKESK, per germline. The CDR3 is 16 residues long.

The chain couples TRBV6-6 to TRBJ2-7, with 9 bases fitting TRBD2. CDR3 length: 14 amino acids. Trimming removed 2 bases from V and 3 bases from J; junction bases left unmatched: 2. The V gene's germline CDR1 is MNHNY and CDR2 SVGAGI (reference sequence). CDR3 region: CASSYGSGSYEQYF. In nucleotides, the CDR3 is TGTGCCAGCAGTTACGGTAGCGGGAGCTACGAGCAGTACTTC.

This sequence joins TRBV4-2 and TRBJ2-3; D might be TRBD2 (6 bases). This CDR3 region has 13 residues. V was cut by 1 base and J by 5 bases, with 7 bases left in between. Germline V gene lookup returns CDR1 LGHNA and CDR2 YNFKEQ. The CDR3 protein is CASSQGAGDTQYF. The CDR3 DNA follows: TGTGCCAGCAGCCAAGGAGCGGGAGATACGCAGTATTTT.

The chain is built from TRBV11-2 and TRBJ1-2; 7 bases are shared with TRBD1. The V segment lost 5 bases and the J segment 5 bases; nucleotides outside the gene matches: 5. CDR3 length equals 13 residues. Germline V gives CDR1 SGHAT, CDR2 FQNNGV. CDR3 in amino acids: CASSPGTDYGYTF. CDR3 DNA: TGTGCCAGCAGCCCCGGGACAGATTATGGCTACACCTTC.

The chain combines TRBV6-1 with TRBJ1-2; D uncertain. Germline assignment: CDR1 MNHNS and CDR2 SASEGT. There are 14 residues in the CDR3. The V end was cut by 8 bases, the J end by 6 bases, with 19 bases between. This chain's CDR3 is CASGLLIVSDGYTF. The CDR3 bases are TGTGCCAGCGGACTCCTGATCGTTAGTGATGGCTACACCTTC.

This clone turned up a few times. The rearrangement uses TRBV6-5 and TRBJ1-1; perhaps TRBD1 as D (5 bases). This CDR3 contains 14 residues. Trimming left V 0 bases short and J 4 bases short, with 9 bases between. Germline V CDR1 and CDR2: MNHEY, SVGAGI. In nucleotides, the CDR3 is TGTGCCAGCAGTTACTCCGGGGGTAGCACTGAAGCTTTCTTT. Protein: CASSYSGGSTEAFF.

The chain carries TRBV28 and TRBJ1-2; D is undetermined. CDR3 length: 15 amino acids. Germline V CDR1 and CDR2: MDHEN, SYDVKM. V lost 7 bases and J 3 bases, leaving 18 bases between the germline ends. This CDR3 is CASTNGPFLDYGYTF. In DNA form, the CDR3 reads TGTGCCAGCACCAACGGCCCTTTCCTAGACTATGGCTACACCTTC.

CDR3 region: CASSWDRLRMNTGELFF. The CDR3 DNA sequence: TGTGCCAGCAGCTGGGACAGGCTCCGAATGAACACCGGGGAGCTGTTTTTT. The chain is built from TRBV5-4 and TRBJ2-2, with 8 positions matching TRBD1. Trimming took 3 bases from V and 1 from J; bases not matched to a gene: 8. This CDR3 has 17 residues. CDR1 SGHNT and CDR2 YYREEE come from the germline V gene (reference sequence).

The V gene is TRBV5-6, the J gene TRBJ2-7; D is ambiguous. Germline loops: CDR1 SGHDT, CDR2 YYEEEE. Trimming cost V 5 bases and J 9 bases, with 21 bases left between them. This CDR3 is 14 amino acids long. CDR3 region: CASSTGSPSSAQYF. CDR3 nucleotide sequence: TGTGCCAGCAGTACCGGCAGTCCTTCAAGCGCGCAGTACTTC. The full variable domain, in which reference TRBV5-6 and TRBJ2-7 provide the parts outside the CDR3, is DAGVTQSPTHLIKTRGQQVTLRCSPKSGHDTVSWYQQALGQGPQFIFQYYEEEERQRGNFPDRFSGHQFPNYSSELNVNALLLGDSALYLCASSTGSPSSAQYFGPGTRLTVT.

The V and J genes are TRBV5-4 and TRBJ2-5; 7 nucleotides align to TRBD2. The germline V gene encodes CDR1 SGHNT and CDR2 YYREEE (reference sequence). CDR3 length: 14 amino acids. V was clipped by 0 bases and J by 7 bases; unmatched bases: 6. The CDR3 DNA follows: TGTGCCAGCAGCTTGGTGGACGGGGAGGGGACCCAGTACTTC. The encoded protein is CASSLVDGEGTQYF.

The V call is TRBV28, the J call TRBJ1-4, with 7 bases matching TRBD1. The J segment lost 5 bases and the V segment lost 5 bases, leaving 5 bases of the junction unmatched. Germline V gene sequence: CDR1 MDHEN, CDR2 SYDVKM. This CDR3 region has 14 residues. CDR3 amino acids: CASSPGQVNEKLFF. The CDR3 DNA sequence: TGTGCCAGCAGTCCTGGACAGGTGAATGAAAAACTGTTTTTT.

The genes are TRBV27 and TRBJ1-1; 11 bases are a match to TRBD1. CDR1 is MNHEY, CDR2 SMNVEV, per germline (reference sequence). V lost 1 base, J lost 7 bases, and 8 bases stayed unmatched. The CDR3 has 16 amino acids. CDR3 sequence reads: CASSLYTGTGGNEAFF. In nucleotides, the CDR3 is TGTGCCAGCAGTTTATACACCGGGACAGGGGGTAATGAAGCTTTCTTT.

The rearrangement uses TRBV6-5 and TRBJ1-1, with 7 nucleotides matching TRBD1. Germline CDR1 and CDR2: MNHEY and SVGAGI. CDR3 size: 13 residues. V lost 2 bases, J lost 3 bases, and 0 bases stayed unmatched. CDR3 sequence: CASSYGTDTEAFF. The CDR3 bases are TGTGCCAGCAGTTACGGGACAGACACTGAAGCTTTCTTT.

The chain uses TRBV5-5 and TRBJ2-7, with a possible D match to TRBD1 (7 bases). This CDR3 has 14 amino acids. Germline V gene sequence: CDR1 SGHKS, CDR2 YYEKEE (reference sequence). V was shortened by 1 base and J by 3 bases, with 11 bases between the two germline ends. The chain's CDR3 is CASSLWGDSYEQYF. In DNA, the CDR3 is TGTGCCAGCAGCTTGTGGGGGGACAGCTACGAGCAGTACTTC.

J is TRBJ2-2 and V is TRBV27; tentatively, D is TRBD1 (6 bases). The CDR3 is 13 amino acids. V was clipped by 5 bases and J by 4 bases, with 8 bases between them. CDR1 and CDR2 from the germline V gene are MNHEY and SMNVEV (reference sequence). The CDR3 here is CASSDRLTGELFF. Written as DNA, the CDR3 is TGTGCCAGCAGTGACAGGCTCACCGGGGAGCTGTTTTTT.

The chain recombines TRBV7-2 with TRBJ1-1; D remains unclear. V gave up 5 bases and J gave up 6 bases, with 16 bases separating them. Germline V gene sequence: CDR1 SGHTA, CDR2 FQGNSA. The CDR3 runs 14 residues. The CDR3: CASSRGREVSEAFF. The CDR3 DNA is TGTGCCAGCAGCCGAGGGAGGGAGGTTTCTGAAGCTTTCTTT.

This clone came up a few times. This chain uses TRBV5-6 with TRBJ2-7; D unresolved. This CDR3 is 13 amino acids long. Trimming stripped 4 bases from V and 0 bases from J, with 8 bases between. The germline CDR1 and CDR2 sequences are SGHDT and YYEEEE. DNA for the CDR3: TGTGCCAGCAGCCTGTCTACCTCCTACGAGCAGTACTTC. Translated: CASSLSTSYEQYF.

As DNA, the CDR3 is TGTGCCAGCAGCGGACCCCGACTAGCAGTCGGGGAGCTGTTTTTT. This codes for CASSGPRLAVGELFF. The chain uses TRBV7-9 and TRBJ2-2; TRBD2 matches at 7 bases. The CDR3 totals 15 residues. Looked up from germline, CDR1 is SEHNR and CDR2 is FQNEAQ (reference sequence). Trimming at V came to 5 bases and at J to 7 bases, leaving 10 bases not matched to a gene.

The DNA for the CDR3 is TGTGCCAGCAGCGTCGACAGCAGATCGAACACTGAAGCTTTCTTT. Amino acids: CASSVDSRSNTEAFF. This sequence joins TRBV5-4 and TRBJ1-1; a weak D match, TRBD1 (5 bases). This CDR3 is built from 15 residues. The V end was cut by 4 bases, the J end by 1 base, with 14 bases between. From germline, CDR1 is SGHNT and CDR2 YYREEE (reference sequence). Based on the CDR3 plus reference TRBV5-4 and TRBJ1-1, the full variable domain is ETGVTQSPTHLIKTRGQQVTLRCSSQSGHNTVSWYQQALGQGPQFIFQYYREEENGRGNFPPRFSGLQFPNYSSELNVNALELDDSALYLCASSVDSRSNTEAFFGQGTRLTVV.

This chain uses TRBV29-1 with TRBJ2-5; 8 bases line up with TRBD1. V shed 6 bases and J 1 base; nucleotides not matched to a gene: 4. This CDR3 has 13 amino acids. Germline CDR1 SQVTM, CDR2 ANQGSEA. The CDR3 DNA follows: TGCAGCGTCACGACAGGGGCCCAAGAGACCCAGTACTTC. Protein: CSVTTGAQETQYF.

V gene TRBV28 combines with J gene TRBJ2-7; TRBD1 matches 9 bases. Germline V gene sequence: CDR1 MDHEN, CDR2 SYDVKM. V lost 6 bases and J lost 2; bases outside the gene matches: 8. The CDR3 loop spans 15 amino acids. The CDR3 protein is CASRVGTGLTYEQYF. The CDR3 region has the DNA TGTGCCAGCAGGGTTGGGACAGGGCTCACCTACGAGCAGTACTTC.

The DNA of the CDR3 is TGTGCCAGCAGCCGAGAAGGGACAGTGTACGAGCAGTACTTC. It encodes CASSREGTVYEQYF. V and J are TRBV4-2 and TRBJ2-7, with 7 bases lining up with TRBD1. CDR1 is LGHNA, CDR2 YNFKEQ, per germline. CDR3 length: 14 residues. V gave up 4 bases and J gave up 4 bases; unmatched junction bases: 7.

The chain employs TRBV10-1 and TRBJ1-5; D is unclear. The ends were cut back, 3 bases at V and 5 bases at J, with 5 bases in the middle. The CDR3 is made up of 12 amino acids. Germline CDR1 is WNHNN and CDR2 is SYGVQD (reference sequence). The DNA for the CDR3 is TGCGCCAGCAGTGAATTCGATCAGCCCCAGCATTTT. Residues: CASSEFDQPQHF.

This CDR3 is CSVDGDREMGNTEAFF. The CDR3 nucleotides read TGCAGCGTTGACGGGGACAGAGAGATGGGGAACACTGAAGCTTTCTTT. The chain combines TRBV29-1 with TRBJ1-1; 7 positions match TRBD1. Germline CDR1 is SQVTM and CDR2 is ANQGSEA. The CDR3 is made up of 16 amino acids. V lost 3 bases to trimming and J lost 1 base; unmatched junction nucleotides: 11.

The V gene is TRBV6-6, the J gene TRBJ2-7, with TRBD2 matching 10 bases. The CDR3 runs to 15 residues. The germline V gene has CDR1 MNHNY and CDR2 SVGAGI (reference sequence). V shed 6 bases and J 2 bases; nucleotides not matched to a gene: 7. CDR3 coding DNA: TGTGCCAGCAGCCGTAGCGGGAGGTTGCCCTACGAGCAGTACTTC. Translating gives CASSRSGRLPYEQYF.